These 29 T cell receptor beta chains were all obtained from the same sample, sequenced in a study of cytomegalovirus exposure and HLA in healthy donors. This table comes from immunoSEQ multiplex PCR, and its TCRdb copy is limited to in-frame clones, with some not included. The profile covers some 140,000 clones, with about nine tenths appearing a single time and just under 3% taken by the ten largest. Material: PBMCs. Receptors were obtained from a man younger than 30 in good health and CMV-seronegative.

This clone has just one count. The rearrangement links TRBV5-5 to TRBJ2-1; D call uncertain. Trimming shortened V by 0 bases and J by 13 bases, and 14 bases separated the two germline ends. There are 13 residues in the CDR3. CDR1 is SGHKS, CDR2 YYEKEE, per germline (reference sequence). CDR3 loop: CASSLVAQRKQFF. Written as DNA, the CDR3 is TGTGCCAGCAGCTTGGTGGCCCAGAGGAAACAGTTCTTC.

This sequence joins TRBV7-9 and TRBJ1-1; the D gene is possibly TRBD1 (6 bases). There are 15 residues in the CDR3. V shed 5 bases and J shed 0 bases, with 13 bases lying between them. Germline V gene lookup returns CDR1 SEHNR and CDR2 FQNEAQ (reference sequence). Here the CDR3 DNA reads TGTGCCAGCAGCCGAAGGACAGCCATGAACACTGAAGCTTTCTTT. Protein sequence: CASSRRTAMNTEAFF.

V is TRBV27 and J is TRBJ1-1; 8 nucleotides align to TRBD1. CDR3 length equals 17 residues. Germline CDR1 reads MNHEY; CDR2 reads SMNVEV (reference sequence). J gave up 1 base and V 4 bases, and 11 bases lay outside the gene matches. Here the CDR3 reads CASSSRGTGDPNTEAFF. The CDR3 DNA reads as TGTGCCAGCAGTTCAAGAGGGACAGGCGACCCGAACACTGAAGCTTTCTTT.

This chain joins TRBV5-3 and TRBJ1-2, with 7 bases that match TRBD1. TRBV5-3 counts as an open reading frame of uncertain function. CDR3 length: 15 amino acids. The ends lost 4 bases at V and 3 bases at J; junction bases unmatched: 9. The DNA of the CDR3 is TGTGCCAGAAGCGACCCGAAGACAGGGTACTATGGCTACACCTTC. The encoded protein is CARSDPKTGYYGYTF.

V is TRBV4-3 and J is TRBJ2-3; D possibly corresponds to TRBD2 (6 bases). The V gene's germline CDR1 is LGHNA and CDR2 YSLEER. V was shortened by 4 bases and J by 0 bases, with 17 bases between the two germline ends. The CDR3 totals 17 residues. The CDR3, as DNA: TGCGCCAGCAGCCGCGGGGTGGACGGATCTAGCACAGATACGCAGTATTTT. Protein: CASSRGVDGSSTDTQYF.

The chain employs TRBV7-2 and TRBJ1-1; 7 bases align to TRBD1. CDR1 is SGHTA and CDR2 is FQGNSA in the germline V gene. Trimming took 4 bases from V and 3 from J; bases not matched to a gene: 5. This CDR3 is built from 14 residues. The DNA for the CDR3 is TGTGCCAGCAGCTCTACAGGGGTTTACACTGAAGCTTTCTTT. Translated, it gives CASSSTGVYTEAFF.

This chain connects TRBV28 to TRBJ2-7; 8 positions agree with TRBD2. Germline V lookup: CDR1 MDHEN, CDR2 SYDVKM. The CDR3 covers 16 residues. Trimming at V came to 1 base and at J to 2 bases, leaving 7 bases not matched to a gene. The CDR3 sequence: CASSLSGGLRTYEQYF. As DNA, the CDR3 is TGTGCCAGCAGTTTATCGGGAGGGTTGAGAACCTACGAGCAGTACTTC. Looking up the rest from reference TRBV28 and TRBJ2-7 gives the full variable domain: DVKVTQSSRYLVKRTGEKVFLECVQDMDHENMFWYRQDPGLGLRLIYFSYDVKMKEKGDIPEGYSVSREKKERFSLILESASTNQTSMYLCASSLSGGLRTYEQYFGPGTRLTVT.

The rearrangement uses TRBV5-1 and TRBJ2-5; weak D call: TRBD2 (6 bases). The length of the CDR3 is 14 residues. V lost 4 bases to trimming and J lost 9 bases, with 19 bases between them. The germline V gene has CDR1 SGHRS and CDR2 YFSETQ. CDR3 coding DNA: TGCGCCAGCAGCGATTGGACGGGGGTTGGTTCCCAGTACTTC. Encoded protein: CASSDWTGVGSQYF.

The chain recombines TRBV2 with TRBJ1-6; 8 bases are shared with TRBD1. J lost 7 bases, V lost 11 bases, and 7 bases had no gene match. The length of the CDR3 is 13 residues. Germline assignment: CDR1 SNHLY and CDR2 FYNNEI. CDR3 DNA: TGTGCCGGACAAACAGGGGGGAATTCACCCCTCCACTTT. This codes for CAGQTGGNSPLHF.

This chain uses TRBV7-9 with TRBJ2-1; 7 bases are a match to TRBD1. V lost 4 bases, J lost 6 bases, and 12 bases stayed unmatched. The CDR3 has 16 residues. Germline V CDR1 and CDR2: SEHNR, FQNEAQ (reference sequence). In DNA, the CDR3 is TGTGCCAGCAGCTCATGGACAGGAACCAAGACCAATGAGCAGTTCTTC. Its protein is CASSSWTGTKTNEQFF.

The genes are TRBV11-2 and TRBJ1-5; 10 bases are a match to TRBD1. The CDR3 spans 16 residues. J lost 6 bases, V lost 1 base, and 6 bases had no gene match. Germline lookup yields CDR1 SGHAT and CDR2 FQNNGV. CDR3 DNA sequence: TGTGCCAGCAGCTTAGGACCGGGACAGGGGACTCAGCCCCAGCATTTT. Protein sequence: CASSLGPGQGTQPQHF.

The chain links TRBV19 to TRBJ2-7; 7 nucleotides line up with TRBD1. The CDR3 totals 14 residues. V lost 4 bases and J lost 6; bases outside the gene matches: 9. CDR1 and CDR2 (germline): LNHDA, SQIVND (reference sequence). CDR3 in amino acids: CASSTTGPTTEQYF. Written as DNA, the CDR3 is TGTGCCAGTAGTACGACAGGGCCCACAACCGAGCAGTACTTC.

Note on this clone: This sample also contains other DNA sequences that code for the same CDR3. The chain joins TRBV5-1 to TRBJ2-3; 12 bases align to TRBD2. This CDR3 contains 16 residues. V lost 4 bases and J lost 2; bases outside the gene matches: 5. Per germline, CDR1 SGHRS and CDR2 YFSETQ. The CDR3 nucleotides are TGCGCCAGCAGCCCCGGACTAGCGGGAAACACAGATACGCAGTATTTT. Protein: CASSPGLAGNTDTQYF.

This chain joins TRBV10-2 and TRBJ2-1, with D tentatively TRBD2 (6 bases). This CDR3 comprises 16 residues. CDR1 WSHSY and CDR2 SAAADI come from the germline V gene. V was shortened by 4 bases and J by 2 bases, with 15 bases between the two germline ends. The CDR3 nucleotides read TGCGCCAGCAGTGTGGGGCGGGGAACCGCCTACAATGAGCAGTTCTTC. It yields the protein CASSVGRGTAYNEQFF.

The chain has TRBV7-9 and TRBJ1-2; possibly TRBD1 for D (6 bases). V shed 2 bases and J shed 7 bases, with 17 bases lying between them. The CDR3 totals 15 residues. Germline V CDR1 and CDR2: SEHNR, FQNEAQ (reference sequence). CDR3 sequence (DNA): TGTGCCAGCAGCTTAAGCAGTGACAGGCAGGGTGGCTACACCTTC. The encoded protein is CASSLSSDRQGGYTF.

The V call is TRBV18, the J call TRBJ2-7, with D possibly matching TRBD1 (6 bases). This CDR3 is 15 amino acids long. Trimming left V 2 bases short and J 3 bases short, with 14 bases between. CDR1 is KGHSH, CDR2 LQKENI, per germline. DNA of the CDR3: TGTGCCAGCTCACCAGGTGAGGGGGATTTCTACGAGCAGTACTTC. It codes for CASSPGEGDFYEQYF.

The chain uses TRBV4-1 and TRBJ2-7; D not resolved. The V end lost 0 bases, the J end lost 4 bases, and 7 bases lay between the germline ends. This CDR3 is built from 13 residues. Germline V gives CDR1 MGHRA, CDR2 YSYEKL. The CDR3 sequence: CASSQDVRYEQYF. The CDR3 nucleotides read TGCGCCAGCAGCCAAGATGTGAGGTACGAGCAGTACTTC.

This chain's CDR3 is CSSGTSSTDTQYF. The CDR3 DNA is TGCAGCTCCGGGACTAGCAGCACAGATACGCAGTATTTT. The chain has TRBV29-1 and TRBJ2-3; 9 bases align to TRBD2. Germline CDR1 reads SQVTM; CDR2 reads ANQGSEA. The CDR3 totals 13 residues. The V segment lost 8 bases and the J segment 0 bases; nucleotides outside the gene matches: 3.

This clone was seen only once. This chain uses TRBV27 with TRBJ1-5; a weak D match, TRBD1 (6 bases). The germline V and J ends were trimmed by 6 bases and 7 bases, with 13 bases remaining between them. The CDR3 extends over 13 amino acids. Germline V gene sequence: CDR1 MNHEY, CDR2 SMNVEV (reference sequence). The CDR3 DNA reads as TGTGCCAGCAGACAGGGAACCGGGCAGCCCCAGCATTTT. Residues: CASRQGTGQPQHF.

The rearrangement joins TRBV7-9 to TRBJ2-5, with D unresolved. Per germline, CDR1 SEHNR and CDR2 FQNEAQ (reference sequence). Trimming pared 1 base from V and 0 bases from J, leaving 9 bases between. The CDR3 spans 15 residues. CDR3 loop: CASSLGSEYQETQYF. The CDR3 DNA sequence: TGTGCCAGCAGCTTAGGATCTGAGTACCAAGAGACCCAGTACTTC. Drawing the rest from reference TRBV7-9 and TRBJ2-5, the complete variable domain is DTGVSQNPRHKITKRGQNVTFRCDPISEHNRLYWYRQTLGQGPEFLTYFQNEAQLEKSRLLSDRFSAERPKGSFSTLEIQRTEQGDSAMYLCASSLGSEYQETQYFGPGTRLLVL.

The V call is TRBV30, the J call TRBJ2-1; D is unresolved. V dropped 2 bases and J dropped 5 bases, with 10 bases sitting between them. Germline loops: CDR1 GTSNPN, CDR2 SVGIG (reference sequence). This CDR3 contains 13 residues. The CDR3 DNA is TGTGCCTGGAGTCTCCAGATGGACAATGAGCAGTTCTTC. Translated, it gives CAWSLQMDNEQFF.

The V call is TRBV5-1, the J call TRBJ2-1; 9 positions match TRBD1. Germline V gene lookup returns CDR1 SGHRS and CDR2 YFSETQ. The CDR3 has 14 amino acids. The junction had 4 bases not matched to a gene; V was cut back by 2 bases and J by 7 bases. CDR3 DNA: TGCGCCAGCAGCTTCGGACAGGGGACGAATGAGCAGTTCTTC. Its translation: CASSFGQGTNEQFF.

J is TRBJ1-1 and V is TRBV6-4, with 8 positions matching TRBD1. The CDR3 runs to 15 residues. J lost 0 bases, V lost 5 bases, and 5 bases had no gene match. Germline V CDR1 and CDR2: MRHNA, SNTAGT. CDR3 amino acids: CASSPGTGLNTEAFF. As DNA, the CDR3 is TGTGCCAGCAGTCCCGGGACAGGCCTGAACACTGAAGCTTTCTTT.

The sample holds a few counts of this clone. The genes are TRBV11-2 and TRBJ2-3; 9 bases map to TRBD2. The V segment lost 2 bases and the J segment 0 bases; nucleotides outside the gene matches: 3. The V gene's germline CDR1 is SGHAT and CDR2 FQNNGV. The CDR3 runs to 16 residues. The CDR3 here is CASSLWGLASTDTQYF. The CDR3 coding sequence is TGTGCCAGCAGCTTATGGGGACTAGCTAGCACAGATACGCAGTATTTT.

The chain employs TRBV4-1 and TRBJ2-7, with TRBD1 identical over 9 bases. The CDR3 is 14 amino acids. Germline CDR1 and CDR2: MGHRA and YSYEKL. Losses at the gene ends were 1 base for V and 5 bases for J; bases not matched to a gene: 3. The CDR3 nucleotides read TGCGCCAGCAGCCAAGTGAGACAGGGGGACGAGCAGTACTTC. This codes for CASSQVRQGDEQYF.

This clone was counted once. This rearrangement joins TRBV5-1 to TRBJ2-7; TRBD1 might be the D (6 bases). The V end was cut by 2 bases, the J end by 8 bases, with 11 bases between. Germline-derived CDR1 and CDR2 are SGHRS and YFSETQ. The CDR3 totals 12 residues. CDR3 sequence reads: CASSLYRDQQYF. The CDR3 DNA follows: TGCGCCAGCAGCTTATACAGGGACCAGCAGTACTTC.

The chain is built from TRBV5-1 and TRBJ1-1; 9 bases agree with TRBD1. There are 15 residues in the CDR3. V shed 7 bases, J shed 6 bases, and the junction held 13 bases outside the gene matches. In germline, CDR1 is SGHRS, CDR2 YFSETQ. The CDR3 loop is CASRPEAGQGAEAFF. The CDR3 nucleotides are TGCGCCAGCCGACCCGAAGCGGGACAGGGCGCTGAAGCTTTCTTT.

With respect to this clone: A much larger clone sits a single nucleotide away, making a read error possible. At the DNA level, this CDR3 is encoded by other sequences in the same sample as well. The V and J genes are TRBV5-4 and TRBJ1-5, with D maybe TRBD1 (6 bases). In germline, CDR1 is SGHNT, CDR2 YYREEE (reference sequence). The CDR3 is made up of 13 amino acids. Trimming took off 4 bases at V and 4 bases at J, with 9 bases between the two ends. CDR3 coding DNA: TGTGCCAGCAGCCCTGACAGGAATCAGCCCCAGCATTTT. This gives the protein CASSPDRNQPQHF.

This sequence joins TRBV6-5 and TRBJ1-1; TRBD1 might be the D (5 bases). The germline V gene has CDR1 MNHEY and CDR2 SVGAGI. The CDR3 sequence is 14 residues long. The V end was cut by 6 bases, the J end by 2 bases, with 13 bases between. DNA of the CDR3: TGTGCCAGCAGCCTCGCAGGGCCCAACACTGAAGCTTTCTTT. Its translation is CASSLAGPNTEAFF.